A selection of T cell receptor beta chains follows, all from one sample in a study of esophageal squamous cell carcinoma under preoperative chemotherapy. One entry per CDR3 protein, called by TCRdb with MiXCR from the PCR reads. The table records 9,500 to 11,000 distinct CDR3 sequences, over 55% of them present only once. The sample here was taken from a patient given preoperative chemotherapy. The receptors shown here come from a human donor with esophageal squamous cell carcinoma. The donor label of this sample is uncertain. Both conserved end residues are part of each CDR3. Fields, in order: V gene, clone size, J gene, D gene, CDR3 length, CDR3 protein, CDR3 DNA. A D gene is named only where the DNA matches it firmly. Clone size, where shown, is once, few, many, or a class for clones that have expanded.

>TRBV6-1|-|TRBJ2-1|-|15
CASSLSRAGRDEQFF
TGTGCCAGCAGTCTAAGTCGGGCGGGGAGAGATGAGCAGTTCTTC
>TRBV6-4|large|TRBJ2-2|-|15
CASSDPGYSTGELFF
TGTGCCAGCAGTGATCCGGGTTACAGCACCGGGGAGCTGTTTTTT
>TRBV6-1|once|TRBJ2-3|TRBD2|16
CASSESGGCYKDTQYF
TGTGCCAGCAGTGAATCGGGGGGGTGCTACAAAGATACGCAGTATTTC
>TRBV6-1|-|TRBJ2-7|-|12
CASREGSYEQYF
TGTGCCAGCAGGGAGGGGAGCTACGAGCAGTACTTC
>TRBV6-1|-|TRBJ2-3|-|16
CVSSVFGGCAKDTQYF
TGTGTGAGCAGTGTATTTGGGGGGTGCGCCAAAGATACGCAGTATTTC
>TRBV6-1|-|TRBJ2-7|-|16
CACGEFGGSYPETQYF
TGTGCCTGCGGGGAGTTTGGGGGAAGCTACCCAGAGACGCAGTACTTC
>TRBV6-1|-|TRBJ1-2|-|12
CASSDTAFRYTF
TGTGCCAGCAGTGATACCGCCTTTCGCTACACCTTC
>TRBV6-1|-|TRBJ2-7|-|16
CASSEFGGCDKDTQYF
TGTGCCAGCAGTGAATTTGGGGGGTGCGACAAAGATACGCAGTACTTC
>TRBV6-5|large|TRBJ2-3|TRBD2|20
CASSSRGLLSGLATTDTQYF
TGTGCCAGCAGCTCACGAGGTCTCCTCTCGGGACTAGCGACTACAGATACGCAGTATTTT
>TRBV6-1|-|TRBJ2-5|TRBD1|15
CASRPGQGSGNEQYF
TGTGCCAGCAGGCCGGGACAGGGGAGCGGCAATGAGCAGTACTTC
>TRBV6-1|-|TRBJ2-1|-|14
CASSPGVGGYEQFF
TGTGCCAGCAGCCCTGGCGTGGGCGGCTACGAGCAGTTCTTC
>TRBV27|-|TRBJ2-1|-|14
CASHSLQGRNEQYF
TGTGCCAGCCATTCGCTGCAGGGGCGCAATGAGCAGTACTTT
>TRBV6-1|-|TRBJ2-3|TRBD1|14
CASSLGVNTGEQYF
TGTGCCAGCAGCCTGGGAGTCAACACAGGGGAGCAGTATTTT
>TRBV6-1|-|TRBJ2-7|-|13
CASGSGPHNEQYF
TGTGCCAGCGGATCAGGGCCACACAATGAGCAGTACTTC
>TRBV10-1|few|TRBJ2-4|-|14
CASSPSGTKNIQYF
TGCGCCAGCAGCCCGAGTGGAACCAAAAACATTCAGTACTTC
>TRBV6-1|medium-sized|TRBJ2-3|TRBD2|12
CASSLPGGVGYF
TGTGCCAGCAGTCTCCCGGGGGGAGTGGGGTATTTT
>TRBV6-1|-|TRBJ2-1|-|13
CASWDSVGETQFF
TGTGCCAGCTGGGACTCCGTGGGAGAGACCCAGTTCTTC
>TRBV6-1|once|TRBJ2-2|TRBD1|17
CASSVAGQVSYTGELFF
TGTGCCAGCAGTGTCGCGGGACAGGTCAGCTACACCGGGGAGCTGTTTTTT
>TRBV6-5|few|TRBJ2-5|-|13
CASSRGTVETQYF
TGTGCCAGCAGTCGCGGGACAGTTGAGACCCAGTACTTC
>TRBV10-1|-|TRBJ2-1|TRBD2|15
CASSPGLGSYNEQFF
TGCGCCAGCAGTCCGGGACTAGGGTCCTACAATGAGCAGTTCTTC
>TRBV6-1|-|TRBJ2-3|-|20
CASSSRGVRSGLATTDTQYF
TGTGCCAGCAGCTCACGAGGTGTGCGCTCGGGGCTAGCGACCACAGATACGCAGTACTTT
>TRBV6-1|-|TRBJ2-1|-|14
CASTHGVPRTEQYF
TGTGCGAGCACCCACGGGGTCCCCCGAACTGAGCAGTATTTC
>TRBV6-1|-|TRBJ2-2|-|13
CASSCENSEELFF
TGTGCCAGCAGCTGTGAGAACTCCGAGGAGCTGTTTTTC
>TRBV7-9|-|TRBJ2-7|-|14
CASSLASGLDEQYF
TGTGCCAGCAGCTTAGCGTCCGGGTTGGACGAGCAGTACTTC
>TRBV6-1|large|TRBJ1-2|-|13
CASSDSGVGGYTF
TGTGCCAGCAGTGACAGTGGCGTTGGAGGCTACACCTTC
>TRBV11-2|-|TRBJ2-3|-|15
CASSPPGLSTDTQYF
TGTGCCAGCAGCCCTCCGGGACTTAGCACAGATACGCAGTATTTT
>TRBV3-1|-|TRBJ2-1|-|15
CASSQVAGSYNEQFF
TGTGCCAGCAGCCAAGTGGCAGGGAGCTACAATGAGCAGTTCTTC
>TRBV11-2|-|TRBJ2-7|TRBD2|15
CASSLGTSGLNEQYF
TGTGCCAGCAGCTTAGGGACTAGCGGTCTTAATGAGCAGTACTTC
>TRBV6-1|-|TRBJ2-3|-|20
CASSSRGLLSGLAATNTQYF
TGTGCCAGCAGCTCACGAGGTCTCCTCTCGGGGCTGGCGGCCACAAATACGCAGTATTTT
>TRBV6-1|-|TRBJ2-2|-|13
CASHLGGTGELFF
TGTGCCAGCCACTTGGGTGGGACCGGGGAGCTGTTTTTT
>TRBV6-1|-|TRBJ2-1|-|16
CASSELGGSATDIQFF
TGTGCCAGCAGTGAATTGGGGGGAAGCGCCACAGATATTCAGTTCTTT
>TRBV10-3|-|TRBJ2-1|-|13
CGAQAVVEDTQYF
TGTGGCGCACAGGCTGTGGTGGAAGATACGCAGTACTTT
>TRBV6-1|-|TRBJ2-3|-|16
CASSELWGCYKDTQYF
TGTGCCAGCAGTGAATTGTGGGGGTGCTACAAAGACACGCAGTATTTC
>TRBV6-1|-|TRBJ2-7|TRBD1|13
CASQRGQSYEQYF
TGTGCCAGCCAACGGGGACAGTCCTACGAGCAGTACTTC
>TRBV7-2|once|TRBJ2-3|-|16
CASRPQGGRGKDTQYF
TGTGCCAGCCGCCCACAGGGAGGGAGAGGGAAAGATACGCAGTATTTC
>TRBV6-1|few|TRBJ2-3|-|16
CASRGFGGRDTDTQYF
TGTGCCAGCAGGGGATTTGGGGGACGTGACACAGATACGCAGTATTTC
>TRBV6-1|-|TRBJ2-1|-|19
CASRGGGQARLTSYNEQFF
TGTGCCAGCAGGGGGGGGGGACAGGCCCGCTTAACATCCTACAATGAGCAGTTCTTC
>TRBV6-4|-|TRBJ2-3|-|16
CASSDSGRGGTDTQYF
TGTGCCAGCAGTGACTCGGGGAGGGGGGGCACAGATACTCAGTACTTT
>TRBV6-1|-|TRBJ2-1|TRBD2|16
CASSELGGCDKDTQYF
TGTGCCAGCAGTGAATTGGGGGGGTGCGACAAAGACACGCAGTATTTC